Reported below is one T cell receptor (beta chain). Its specificity is not known. V was shortened by 2 bases and J by 10 bases, with 6 bases between the two germline ends. The CDR3 has 12 amino acids. CDR1 is SEHNR, CDR2 FQNEAQ, per germline (reference sequence). The sample originates from a study of a mutant IDH1 vaccine in newly diagnosed glioma. Study details: The earlier regimen, radiotherapy, temozolomide, or both, was most often both. It was at week 35 that visit V12 occurred, and at week 47 that visit V13 did.

Sample time point: week 47, end of study. What each vaccine dose contained was 300 ug of mutant IDH1 20-mer peptide, accompanied by topical imiquimod. Here immunoSEQ multiplex PCR was the method, and the copy in TCRdb shows in-frame clones only, minus some. Here the sample spans about 90,000 clones, around 92% being singletons. V is TRBV7-9 and J is TRBJ1-6; D is unclear. This TCR derives from a woman in her forties or fifties with glioma. The material sequenced was PBMCs, taken from a glioma patient whose treatment included an IDH1 peptide vaccine. The CDR3 region is CASSLSGSPLHF. Written as DNA, the CDR3 is TGTGCCAGCAGCTTAAGTGGATCACCCCTCCACTTT.